This paragraph covers one T cell receptor (beta chain) sequence. Its matching antigen is unknown. These data come from a study of T cell responses to AZD1222 COVID-19 vaccine. This CDR3 is built from 17 residues. V lost 3 bases to trimming and J lost 3 bases; unmatched junction nucleotides: 13. Looked up from germline, CDR1 is SQVTM and CDR2 is ANQGSEA. Study outcomes and limitations: Spike-specific TCR breadth and depth went up after people got two AZD1222 doses. Donors were chiefly white British, with a greater number of females, and clonal diversity was perhaps underestimated. Sampling that yielded the repertoires occurred only after the peak T cell response.

Some second doses came at about 4 weeks and others at about 12 weeks; these were pooled. Clones were sequenced by immunoSEQ multiplex PCR, and TCRdb holds only the in-frame ones, with some missing. The sample consists of around 100,000 clones, 70% to 90% of them appearing once. The V gene is TRBV29-1, the J gene TRBJ2-1; TRBD2 aligns across 8 bases. This receptor was taken from an adult who received the AZD1222 COVID-19 vaccine. Sequencing was performed on peripheral blood, taken 28 days after the second AZD1222 dose. The CDR3 spells CSVEMGRREEGYNEQFF. The CDR3 DNA reads as TGCAGCGTTGAGATGGGCCGGCGGGAGGAGGGCTACAATGAGCAGTTCTTC.